The 2 T cell receptor beta chains reported below all come from one sample, sequenced in a study of blood T cell repertoires in COVID-19. The data were produced by immunoSEQ multiplex PCR, yet TCRdb's version contains in-frame clones alone and is incomplete. The table has fewer than 200,000 clones, about 90% seen once. Sequencing was done on a sample of peripheral blood. These receptors originate from a man in his sixties or seventies with active or convalescent COVID-19.

The chain employs TRBV6-2 or TRBV6-3 and TRBJ1-5; tentative D call: TRBD1 (5 bases). The V end was cut by 6 bases, the J end by 0 bases, with 21 bases between. Germline V lookup: CDR1 MNHEY, CDR2 SVGEGT. The CDR3 runs to 18 residues. This chain's CDR3 is CASSLQEGGAYSNQPQHF. CDR3 DNA sequence: TGTGCCAGCAGCTTACAGGAGGGAGGAGCGTATAGCAATCAGCCCCAGCATTTT.

This clone appeared a few times. This chain connects TRBV13 to TRBJ1-1; D ambiguous. The V end was cut by 2 bases, the J end by 2 bases, with 15 bases between. Germline values: CDR1 PRHDT, CDR2 FYEKMQ (reference sequence). This CDR3 is 16 amino acids long. CDR3 loop: CASSLSAEAANTEAFF. In DNA, the CDR3 is TGTGCCAGCAGCTTATCGGCGGAAGCTGCAAACACTGAAGCTTTCTTT.